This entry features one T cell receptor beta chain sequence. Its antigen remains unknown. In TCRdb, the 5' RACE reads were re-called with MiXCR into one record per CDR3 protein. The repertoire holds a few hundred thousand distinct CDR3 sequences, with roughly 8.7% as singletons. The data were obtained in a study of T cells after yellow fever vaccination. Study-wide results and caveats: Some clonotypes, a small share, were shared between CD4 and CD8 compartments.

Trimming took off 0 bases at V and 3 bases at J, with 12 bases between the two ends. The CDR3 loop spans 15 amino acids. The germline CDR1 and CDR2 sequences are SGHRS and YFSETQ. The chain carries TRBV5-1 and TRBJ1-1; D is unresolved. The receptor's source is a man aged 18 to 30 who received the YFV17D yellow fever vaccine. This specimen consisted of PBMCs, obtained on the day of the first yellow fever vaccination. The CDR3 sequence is CASSLALGADTEAFF. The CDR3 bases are TGCGCCAGCAGCTTGGCCCTGGGAGCGGACACTGAAGCTTTCTTT.